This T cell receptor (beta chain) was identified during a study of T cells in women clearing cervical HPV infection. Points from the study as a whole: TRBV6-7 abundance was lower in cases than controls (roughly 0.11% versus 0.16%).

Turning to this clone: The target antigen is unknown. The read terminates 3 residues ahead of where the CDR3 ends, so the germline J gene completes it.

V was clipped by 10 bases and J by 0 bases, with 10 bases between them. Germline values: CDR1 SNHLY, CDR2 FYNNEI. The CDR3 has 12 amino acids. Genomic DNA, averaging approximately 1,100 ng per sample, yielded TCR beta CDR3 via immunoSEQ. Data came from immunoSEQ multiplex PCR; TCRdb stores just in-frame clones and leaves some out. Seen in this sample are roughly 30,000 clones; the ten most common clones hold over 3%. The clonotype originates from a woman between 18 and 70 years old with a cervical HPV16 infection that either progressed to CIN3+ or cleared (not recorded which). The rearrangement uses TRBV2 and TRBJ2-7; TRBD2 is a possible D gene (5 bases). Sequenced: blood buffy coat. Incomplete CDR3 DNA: TGTGCCACCAGCGGTTTCTCCTACGAG. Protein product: CATSGFSYE. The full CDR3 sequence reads CATSGFSYEQYF.